This TCR beta chain was obtained from a study of CD4 T cells in relation to SARS-CoV-2 and coronaviruses. Study context: PBMCs were cultured with antigen for roughly 11 days before TCR beta sequencing.

V shed 4 bases and J shed 4 bases, with 10 bases lying between them. CDR1 is SGHTA and CDR2 is FQGTGA in the germline V gene. The CDR3 runs to 13 residues. Generated by immunoSEQ multiplex PCR, the TCRdb table keeps only in-frame clones and is missing some. The sample has 30,000 to 40,000 clones, under 80% seen once. About this clone: Antigen unknown.

This chain links TRBV7-3 with TRBJ1-1; weak D call: TRBD1 (5 bases). Sequenced: memory CD4+ T cells from PBMCs, cultured in vitro. The TCR was taken from an adult with COVID-19. The CDR3, as DNA: TGTGCCAGCAGCTACGCGGGGGGCACTGAAGCTTTCTTT. Translating gives CASSYAGGTEAFF.